This T cell receptor beta chain derives from a study of technical replicates of blood from four donors. The method was immunoSEQ multiplex PCR; TCRdb's version includes in-frame clones alone and lacks a portion of them. The data contain more than 65,000 clones, about 96% of them seen just once; the ten biggest clones take up 0.31%. The CDR3 runs to 17 residues. Unmatched junction bases numbered 10, after V lost 0 bases and J lost 5 bases. In germline, CDR1 is SGDLS, CDR2 YYNGEE. The sequence came from a human donor in good health. J is TRBJ2-2 and V is TRBV9; 7 nucleotides line up with TRBD2. Sequencing input: T cells isolated from PBMCs. Here the CDR3 reads CASSVVGAGPFTGELFF. The CDR3 nucleotides are TGTGCCAGCAGCGTAGTTGGAGCGGGACCCTTTACCGGGGAGCTGTTTTTT.